One sample yielded the 11 T cell receptor beta chains listed below, sequenced in a study of blood T cell repertoires in COVID-19. The repertoire was sequenced with immunoSEQ multiplex PCR; TCRdb's copy has only in-frame clones and lacks some. The data show around 330,000 clones, with 87% seen just once and about 9.8% held by the top ten. The specimen was PBMCs or T cells enriched from blood (not recorded which). These receptors were taken from a woman between 18 and 30 years old who had recovered from COVID-19.

J is TRBJ2-1 and V is TRBV27, with a weak D call TRBD1 (6 bases). The CDR3 covers 15 residues. The V end was cut by 2 bases, the J end by 6 bases, with 14 bases between. Germline V gene data show CDR1 as MNHEY and CDR2 as SMNVEV (reference sequence). CDR3 amino acids: CASSLTGTPTNEQFF. The CDR3 nucleotides read TGTGCCAGCAGTTTAACAGGGACCCCAACCAATGAGCAGTTCTTC.

J is TRBJ1-1 and V is TRBV7-6, with D tentatively TRBD1 (6 bases). This CDR3 has 15 residues. CDR1 and CDR2 (germline): SGHVS, FNYEAQ. Between the trimmed V and J ends, which lost 5 bases and 11 bases, there was a span of 24 bases. The CDR3 region is CASSRGTGRELGAFF. For the CDR3, the DNA is TGTGCCAGCAGCCGCGGTACAGGGCGAGAGCTTGGGGCTTTCTTT.

The rearrangement links TRBV10-3 to TRBJ1-1; 12 bases align to TRBD1. The V gene end was trimmed by 6 bases and the J gene end by 1 base; junction bases not matched to a gene: 12. The CDR3 consists of 18 residues. The germline gives CDR1 ENHRY, CDR2 SYGVKD. The CDR3 DNA sequence: TGTGCCATCAGCCCCGGGGACAGGGGGCAAAGTGGGAACACTGAAGCTTTCTTT. Its protein product is CAISPGDRGQSGNTEAFF.

The chain uses TRBV11-2 and TRBJ2-1; TRBD2 might be the D (6 bases). CDR1 is SGHAT, CDR2 FQNNGV, per germline. The CDR3 covers 16 residues. V lost 1 base and J lost 8, with 18 bases in between. The CDR3 loop reads CASSLGGRSQMDEQFF. The CDR3 coding sequence is TGTGCCAGCAGCTTAGGTGGGAGGTCCCAAATGGATGAGCAGTTCTTC. Complete variable domain (other parts from reference TRBV11-2 and TRBJ2-1): EAGVAQSPRYKIIEKRQSVAFWCNPISGHATLYWYQQILGQGPKLLIQFQNNGVVDDSQLPKDRFSAERLKGVDSTLKIQPAKLEDSAVYLCASSLGGRSQMDEQFFGPGTRLTVL.

CDR3 DNA sequence: TGTGCCAGTAGTCTTAATAGACAGAACTATGGCTACACCTTC. It translates to CASSLNRQNYGYTF. V usage is TRBV19 and J usage is TRBJ1-2, with D perhaps matching TRBD1 (5 bases). The germline V gene has CDR1 LNHDA and CDR2 SQIVND (reference sequence). Trimming cost V 5 bases and J 2 bases, with 12 bases left between them. This CDR3 is built from 14 residues.

The CDR3 DNA follows: TGTGCCAGCAGTTTAGGTACAGGGATAGCCAAAAACATTCAGTACTTC. As protein: CASSLGTGIAKNIQYF. The chain carries TRBV28 and TRBJ2-4; the D gene is possibly TRBD1 (6 bases). The CDR3 runs to 16 residues. Trimming shortened V by 2 bases and J by 0 bases, and 11 bases separated the two germline ends. From germline, CDR1 is MDHEN and CDR2 SYDVKM.

The CDR3 nucleotides are TGTGCCAGCAGTGGAGACGGAATCAACCCGGGTCAGCCCCAGCATTTT. Amino acids: CASSGDGINPGQPQHF. The chain recombines TRBV6-1 with TRBJ1-5; the D is unclear. The CDR3 is 16 residues long. Germline-derived CDR1 and CDR2 are MNHNS and SASEGT. V lost 4 bases, J lost 6 bases, and 19 bases lay in between.

This clone was detected a few times. The chain uses TRBV7-6 and TRBJ2-7; 9 nucleotides align to TRBD1. This CDR3 comprises 14 residues. The trim removed 2 bases at V and 4 bases at J, leaving 3 bases unmatched. Germline V gene data show CDR1 as SGHVS and CDR2 as FNYEAQ. CDR3 DNA sequence: TGTGCCAGCAGCTTAACGGACAGGGGATACGAGCAGTACTTC. Translation: CASSLTDRGYEQYF.

CDR3 bases: TGTGCCAGCAGCTTAGCTTACCCGGGGGGGGAAAAACTGTTTTTT. Its translation: CASSLAYPGGEKLFF. The chain carries TRBV7-8 and TRBJ1-4, with D perhaps TRBD1 (5 bases). Germline V CDR1 and CDR2: SGHVS, FQNEAQ. The CDR3 runs 15 residues. The V and J ends lost 0 bases and 8 bases respectively, with 13 bases between them.

This rearrangement joins TRBV19 to TRBJ1-4, with D unclear. The V gene lost 9 bases and the J gene lost 2 bases, with 13 bases spanning the gap. The CDR3 totals 14 residues. Germline V lookup: CDR1 LNHDA, CDR2 SQIVND (reference sequence). The CDR3 region is CASQDDTTNEKLFF. The CDR3 DNA is TGTGCCAGCCAAGATGACACTACTAATGAAAAACTGTTTTTT.

The chain couples TRBV19 to TRBJ2-3; a possible D gene is TRBD2 (5 bases). CDR1 LNHDA and CDR2 SQIVND come from the germline V gene (reference sequence). V gave up 6 bases and J gave up 2 bases, with 15 bases separating them. The CDR3 length is 15 residues. CDR3 protein: CASRPTTRNTDTQYF. In DNA, the CDR3 is TGTGCCAGTAGGCCGACTACCCGAAACACAGATACGCAGTATTTT.